The 12 T cell receptor beta chains below come from one sample, sequenced in a study of response to subunit inactivated influenza vaccine. Each CDR3 protein is one row after TCRdb ran MiXCR on the RT-PCR reads. The sample records 650,000 to 800,000 distinct CDR3 sequences, about 14% being singletons. Sequenced here: PBMCs from blood, sampled around 15 days before vaccination. The receptor set was obtained from a man aged 50 to 59 who received an inactivated influenza vaccine.

This clonotype was found a few times. This rearrangement joins TRBV15 to TRBJ2-3; perhaps TRBD1 as D (5 bases). Germline values: CDR1 LNHNV, CDR2 YYDKDF (reference sequence). This CDR3 has 15 residues. Between the trimmed V and J ends, which lost 3 bases and 2 bases, there was a span of 12 bases. The CDR3 coding sequence is TGTGCCACCAGCAGCCTGACAGCTAACACAGATACGCAGTATTTT. Encoded protein: CATSSLTANTDTQYF. The variable domain in full, with the rest retrieved from reference TRBV15 and TRBJ2-3, is DAMVIQNPRYQVTQFGKPVTLSCSQTLNHNVMYWYQQKSSQAPKLLFHYYDKDFNNEADTPDNFQSRRPNTSFCFLDIRSPGLGDTAMYLCATSSLTANTDTQYFGPGTRLTVL.

The chain joins TRBV5-1 to TRBJ1-1; D uncertain. Germline-derived CDR1 and CDR2 are SGHRS and YFSETQ. Trimming cost V 0 bases and J 0 bases, with 9 bases left between them. The CDR3 has 15 amino acids. The DNA of the CDR3 is TGCGCCAGCAGCTTGGCGGCAGCCCTGAACACTGAAGCTTTCTTT. Protein product: CASSLAAALNTEAFF.

The V call is TRBV9, the J call TRBJ2-1; D uncertain. From germline, CDR1 is SGDLS and CDR2 YYNGEE. V was pared by 3 bases and J by 5 bases, with 6 bases between. This CDR3 contains 12 residues. The CDR3 spells CASSGHNNEQFF. In nucleotides, the CDR3 is TGTGCCAGCAGCGGCCACAACAATGAGCAGTTCTTC.

This clonotype was detected a few times. V gene TRBV9 combines with J gene TRBJ1-6; TRBD1 is a possible D gene (5 bases). From germline, CDR1 is SGDLS and CDR2 YYNGEE. The CDR3 is 13 amino acids. The ends were cut back, 0 bases at V and 10 bases at J, with 8 bases in the middle. DNA for the CDR3: TGTGCCAGCAGCGTAGTGGGGGACTCACCCCTCCACTTT. Residues: CASSVVGDSPLHF.

This clonotype has a count of ten or more. The rearrangement joins TRBV20-1 to TRBJ2-7; D gene uncertain. Germline CDR1 and CDR2: DFQATT and SNEGSKA (reference sequence). The CDR3 has 13 amino acids. V gave up 1 base and J gave up 0 bases, with 7 bases separating them. As DNA, the CDR3 is TGCAGTGCTAGAGCCTGGAGCTCCTACGAGCAGTACTTC. Amino acids: CSARAWSSYEQYF.

This clonotype was recorded a few times. This chain connects TRBV11-2 to TRBJ2-1, with TRBD2 matching over 8 bases. V lost 0 bases, J lost 6 bases, and 7 bases stayed unmatched. The germline gives CDR1 SGHAT, CDR2 FQNNGV. This CDR3 is 16 amino acids long. The chain's CDR3 is CASSLEPGLGPNEQFF. Written as DNA, the CDR3 is TGTGCCAGCAGCTTAGAACCGGGACTAGGACCCAATGAGCAGTTCTTC.

The chain uses TRBV3-1 and TRBJ1-4; D might be TRBD1 (6 bases). Germline CDR1 reads LGHDT; CDR2 reads YNNKEL (reference sequence). The length of the CDR3 is 14 residues. Trimming cost V 3 bases and J 6 bases, with 11 bases left between them. As DNA, the CDR3 is TGTGCCAGCAGCCAGGGGGCGCGGGATGAAAAACTGTTTTTT. Amino acids: CASSQGARDEKLFF.

There are a few counts of this clonotype. V and J are TRBV6-2 or TRBV6-3 and TRBJ2-7; 11 bases fit TRBD2. The CDR3 extends over 17 amino acids. V lost 2 bases to trimming and J lost 3 bases; unmatched junction nucleotides: 9. Germline CDR1 and CDR2: MNHEY and SVGEGT. The CDR3: CASSYDWGLAAGYEQYF. In nucleotides, the CDR3 is TGTGCCAGCAGTTACGATTGGGGACTAGCGGCTGGCTACGAGCAGTACTTC.

This chain connects TRBV5-1 to TRBJ2-7; TRBD1 matches 11 bases. Trimming at V came to 3 bases and at J to 5 bases, leaving 4 bases not matched to a gene. The germline V gene has CDR1 SGHRS and CDR2 YFSETQ. CDR3 length equals 14 residues. The DNA of the CDR3 is TGCGCCAGCAGCTCAACGGGACAGGGGGACGAGCAGTACTTC. The encoded protein is CASSSTGQGDEQYF. The variable domain in full, completed from reference TRBV5-1 and TRBJ2-7, reads KAGVTQTPRYLIKTRGQQVTLSCSPISGHRSVSWYQQTPGQGLQFLFEYFSETQRNKGNFPGRFSGRQFSNSRSEMNVSTLELGDSALYLCASSSTGQGDEQYFGPGTRLTVT.

This clonotype showed up many times. The chain couples TRBV4-3 to TRBJ2-3; 10 bases match TRBD2. The V gene end was trimmed by 0 bases and the J gene end by 0 bases; junction bases not matched to a gene: 9. This CDR3 has 19 amino acids. From germline, CDR1 is LGHNA and CDR2 YSLEER. In DNA, the CDR3 is TGCGCCAGCAGCCAAGAAAGGTTGGGACTAGCGACTAGCACAGATACGCAGTATTTT. Residues: CASSQERLGLATSTDTQYF.

This clonotype appeared many times. The chain links TRBV5-1 to TRBJ2-4; 7 bases align to TRBD1. CDR1 is SGHRS, CDR2 YFSETQ, per germline. This CDR3 has 22 residues. V lost 0 bases, J lost 6 bases, and 27 bases stayed unmatched. CDR3 residues: CASSLGDSGTTNNNKRGNIQYF. The CDR3, as DNA: TGCGCCAGCAGCTTGGGGGACAGCGGAACCACCAACAATAACAAACGGGGAAACATTCAGTACTTC.

This clonotype was observed at least ten times. The chain is built from TRBV9 and TRBJ2-5; the match to TRBD1 covers 8 bases. The CDR3 covers 15 residues. V shed 3 bases, J shed 2 bases, and the junction held 6 bases outside the gene matches. CDR1 is SGDLS, CDR2 YYNGEE, per germline. CDR3 sequence (DNA): TGTGCCAGCAGCGGGGGGACAGGAGGGCAAGAGACCCAGTACTTC. This translates into CASSGGTGGQETQYF.